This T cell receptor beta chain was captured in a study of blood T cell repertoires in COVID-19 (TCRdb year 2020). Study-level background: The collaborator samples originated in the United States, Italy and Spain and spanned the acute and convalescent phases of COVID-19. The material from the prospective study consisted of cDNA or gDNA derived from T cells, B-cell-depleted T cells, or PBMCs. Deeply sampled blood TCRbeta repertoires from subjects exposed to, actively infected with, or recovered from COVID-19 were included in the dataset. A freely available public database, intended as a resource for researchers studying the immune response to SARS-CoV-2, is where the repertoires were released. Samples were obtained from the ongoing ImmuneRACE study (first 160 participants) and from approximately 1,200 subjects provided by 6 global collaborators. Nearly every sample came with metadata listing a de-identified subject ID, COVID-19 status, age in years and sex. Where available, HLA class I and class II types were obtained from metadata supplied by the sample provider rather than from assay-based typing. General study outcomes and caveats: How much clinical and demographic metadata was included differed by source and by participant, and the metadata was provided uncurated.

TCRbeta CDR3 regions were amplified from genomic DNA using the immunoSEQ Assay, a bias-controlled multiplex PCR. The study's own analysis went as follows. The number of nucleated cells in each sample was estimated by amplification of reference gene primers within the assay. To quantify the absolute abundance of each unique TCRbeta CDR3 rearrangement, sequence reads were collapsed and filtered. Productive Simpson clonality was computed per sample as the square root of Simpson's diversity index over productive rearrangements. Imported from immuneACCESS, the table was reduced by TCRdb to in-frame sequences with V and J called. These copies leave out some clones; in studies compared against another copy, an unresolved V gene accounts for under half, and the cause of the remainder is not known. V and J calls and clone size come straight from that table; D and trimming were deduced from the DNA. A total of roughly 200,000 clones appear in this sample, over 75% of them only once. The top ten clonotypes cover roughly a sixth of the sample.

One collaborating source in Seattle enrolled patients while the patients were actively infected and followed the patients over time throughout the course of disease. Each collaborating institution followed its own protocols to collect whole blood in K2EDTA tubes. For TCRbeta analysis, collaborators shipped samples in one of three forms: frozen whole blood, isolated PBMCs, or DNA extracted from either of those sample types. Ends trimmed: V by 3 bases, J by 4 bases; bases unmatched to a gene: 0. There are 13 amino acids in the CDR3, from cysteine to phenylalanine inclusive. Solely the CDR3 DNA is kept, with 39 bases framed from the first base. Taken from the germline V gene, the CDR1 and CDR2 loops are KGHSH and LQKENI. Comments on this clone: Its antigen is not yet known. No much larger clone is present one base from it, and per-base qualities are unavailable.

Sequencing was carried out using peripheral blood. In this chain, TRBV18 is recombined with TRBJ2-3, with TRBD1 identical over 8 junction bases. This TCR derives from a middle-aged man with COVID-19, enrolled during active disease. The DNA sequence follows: TGTGCCAGCTCACCGACAGGGGCAGATACGCAGTATTTT. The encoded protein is CASSPTGADTQYF.